Here is one T cell receptor beta chain with its context. The data stem from a study of blood T cells in healthy people across ages. This CDR3 has 15 residues. Germline V gene lookup returns CDR1 SGHTA and CDR2 FQGNSA. V lost 7 bases to trimming and J lost 0 bases; unmatched junction nucleotides: 5. With a J-beta primer mix and a sample-barcoded 5' primer, a second PCR ran about 6 to 11 cycles. Every cDNA was tagged by a template-switch adaptor with 12 random nucleotides. TCRdb processed the 5' RACE reads anew with MiXCR; each CDR3 protein has one entry. The data hold hundreds of thousands of distinct CDR3 sequences, with over 40% observed a single time.

The chain is built from TRBV7-2 and TRBJ2-1, with 8 bases aligning to TRBD2. The clonotype originates from an elderly woman in good health. Sequencing was carried out using blood. Here the CDR3 DNA reads TGTGCCAGCAACCCCGCGGGGGGCTCCTACAATGAGCAGTTCTTC. Amino acid sequence: CASNPAGGSYNEQFF.